This entry is about one TCR beta chain. The sample originates from a study of blood T cell repertoires in COVID-19. Study-level background: Sources were T cells, B-cell-depleted T cells, or PBMCs; the material itself was cDNA or gDNA.

Sequencing was performed with immunoSEQ multiplex PCR; in TCRdb, only in-frame clones are kept and a portion is missing. The sample lists just over 250,000 clones, roughly nine tenths occurring once. Sequencing was done on a sample of peripheral blood. The receptor was derived from a man aged 40-49 years who had recovered from COVID-19.

CDR3 loop: CASSTLPRGGYGYTF. Here the CDR3 DNA reads TGTGCCAGCAGCACCCTCCCTAGGGGCGGCTATGGCTACACCTTC. The genes are TRBV7-2 and TRBJ1-2; possible D gene TRBD1, 5 bases. V was shortened by 5 bases and J by 4 bases, with 17 bases between the two germline ends. Looked up from germline, CDR1 is SGHTA and CDR2 is FQGNSA. The CDR3 spans 15 residues.